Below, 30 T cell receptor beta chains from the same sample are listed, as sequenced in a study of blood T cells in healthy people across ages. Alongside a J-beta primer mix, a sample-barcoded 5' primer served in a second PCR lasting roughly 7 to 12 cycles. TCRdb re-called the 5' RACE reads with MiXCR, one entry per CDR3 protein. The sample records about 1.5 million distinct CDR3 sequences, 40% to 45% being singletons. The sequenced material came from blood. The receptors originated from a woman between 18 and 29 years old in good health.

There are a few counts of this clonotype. CDR3 in DNA: TGTGCCAGCAGCTTACCCATACTGAGGAGCTATGGCTACACCTTC. Translating gives CASSLPILRSYGYTF. This chain uses TRBV7-9 with TRBJ1-2; D is ambiguous. V shed 2 bases and J shed 4 bases, with 14 bases lying between them. The CDR3 is 15 amino acids. Per germline, CDR1 SEHNR and CDR2 FQNEAQ (reference sequence).

In DNA form, the CDR3 reads TGCAGTGCTCCTACGGGTGATACGCAGTATTTT. Translated, it gives CSAPTGDTQYF. The chain combines TRBV20-1 with TRBJ2-3; D unclear. Germline V lookup: CDR1 DFQATT, CDR2 SNEGSKA (reference sequence). The CDR3 is 11 residues long. V was clipped by 5 bases and J by 6 bases, with 9 bases between them.

The CDR3 reads CASSPGQGIGTEAFF. The DNA for the CDR3 is TGTGCCAGCAGCCCAGGACAGGGGATAGGCACTGAAGCTTTCTTT. The chain combines TRBV9 with TRBJ1-1; TRBD1 matches 9 bases. This CDR3 region has 15 residues. Germline values: CDR1 SGDLS, CDR2 YYNGEE. The V segment lost 4 bases and the J segment 4 bases; nucleotides outside the gene matches: 8.

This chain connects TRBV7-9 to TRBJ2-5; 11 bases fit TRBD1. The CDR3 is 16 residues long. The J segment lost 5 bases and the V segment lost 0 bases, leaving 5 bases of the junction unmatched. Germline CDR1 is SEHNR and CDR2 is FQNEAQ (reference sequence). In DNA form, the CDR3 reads TGTGCCAGCAGCTTAGCCAGGGACAGGGGGAATGAGACCCAGTACTTC. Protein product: CASSLARDRGNETQYF.

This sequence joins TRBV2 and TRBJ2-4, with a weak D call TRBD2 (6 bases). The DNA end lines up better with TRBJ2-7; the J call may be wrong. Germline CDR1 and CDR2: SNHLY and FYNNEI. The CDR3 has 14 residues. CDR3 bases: TGTGCCAGCAGGAAGGGACTGGCTGGCTACGAGCAGTACTTC. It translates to CASRKGLAGYEQYF.

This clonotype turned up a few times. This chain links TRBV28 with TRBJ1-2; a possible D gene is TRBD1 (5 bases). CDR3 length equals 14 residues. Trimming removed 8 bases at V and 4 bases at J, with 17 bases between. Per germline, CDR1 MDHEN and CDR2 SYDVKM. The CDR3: CASLREVGGYGYTF. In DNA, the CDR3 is TGTGCCAGCCTGAGGGAGGTGGGGGGCTATGGCTACACCTTC.

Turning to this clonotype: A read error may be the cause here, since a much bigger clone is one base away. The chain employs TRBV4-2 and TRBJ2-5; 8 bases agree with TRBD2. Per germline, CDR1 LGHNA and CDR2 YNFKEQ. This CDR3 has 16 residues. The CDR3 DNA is TGTGCCGGCAGCTCCCGAGGACTAGCAGTGGGAGAGACCCAGTACTTC. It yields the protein CAGSSRGLAVGETQYF.

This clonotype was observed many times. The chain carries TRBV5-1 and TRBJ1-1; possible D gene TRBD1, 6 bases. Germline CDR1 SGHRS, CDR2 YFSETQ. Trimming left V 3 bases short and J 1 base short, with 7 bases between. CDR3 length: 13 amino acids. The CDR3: CASSWDTNTEAFF. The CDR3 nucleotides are TGCGCCAGCAGCTGGGACACGAACACTGAAGCTTTCTTT.

The CDR3 loop is CASRTGEVGELFF. The DNA for the CDR3 is TGTGCCAGCAGGACAGGGGAGGTCGGGGAGCTGTTTTTT. The chain is built from TRBV6-5 and TRBJ2-2; TRBD1 matches 8 bases. This CDR3 is built from 13 residues. CDR1 is MNHEY, CDR2 SVGAGI, per germline. The ends lost 6 bases at V and 7 bases at J; junction bases unmatched: 4.

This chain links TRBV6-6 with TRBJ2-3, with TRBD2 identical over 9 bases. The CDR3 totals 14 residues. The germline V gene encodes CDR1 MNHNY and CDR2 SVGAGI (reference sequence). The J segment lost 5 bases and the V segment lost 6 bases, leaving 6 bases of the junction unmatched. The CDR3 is CASSLAGAQDTQYF. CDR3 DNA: TGTGCCAGCAGCTTAGCGGGGGCCCAAGATACGCAGTATTTT.

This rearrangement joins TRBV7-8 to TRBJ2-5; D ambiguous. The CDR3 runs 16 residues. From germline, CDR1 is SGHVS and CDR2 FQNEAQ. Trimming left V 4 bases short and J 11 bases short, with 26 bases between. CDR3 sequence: CASSSLSARSRPKQYF. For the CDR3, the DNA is TGTGCCAGCAGCTCCTTGAGCGCTCGCTCTAGACCTAAGCAGTACTTC.

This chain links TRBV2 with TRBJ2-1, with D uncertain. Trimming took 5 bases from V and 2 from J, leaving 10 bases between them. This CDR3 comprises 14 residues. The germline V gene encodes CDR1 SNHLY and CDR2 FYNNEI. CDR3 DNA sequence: TGTGCCAGCAGTAGGGAAAACGCCTACAATGAGCAGTTCTTC. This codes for CASSRENAYNEQFF.

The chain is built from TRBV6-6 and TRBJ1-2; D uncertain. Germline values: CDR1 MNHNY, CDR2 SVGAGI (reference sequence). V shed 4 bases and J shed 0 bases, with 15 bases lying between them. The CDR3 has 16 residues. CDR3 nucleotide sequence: TGTGCCAGCAGTTCCCCCCATGACCGTACTAACTATGGCTACACCTTC. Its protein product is CASSSPHDRTNYGYTF.

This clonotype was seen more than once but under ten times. The CDR3 loop is CSARDWSGEVVNNQPQHF. The CDR3 region has the DNA TGCAGTGCTAGAGATTGGTCAGGGGAAGTGGTGAACAATCAGCCCCAGCATTTT. V is TRBV20-1 and J is TRBJ1-5; weak D call: TRBD1 (6 bases). The germline gives CDR1 DFQATT, CDR2 SNEGSKA (reference sequence). CDR3 length equals 18 residues. Deletions cut 0 bases from V and 3 bases from J, with 21 bases between.

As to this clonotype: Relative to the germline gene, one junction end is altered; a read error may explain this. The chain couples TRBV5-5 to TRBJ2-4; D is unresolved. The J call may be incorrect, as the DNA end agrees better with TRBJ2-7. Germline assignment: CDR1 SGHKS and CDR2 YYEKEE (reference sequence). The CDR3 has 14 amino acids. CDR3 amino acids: CASNLGTFAYEQYF. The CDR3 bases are TGTGCCAGCAACTTGGGTACGTTCGCCTACGAGCAGTACTTC.

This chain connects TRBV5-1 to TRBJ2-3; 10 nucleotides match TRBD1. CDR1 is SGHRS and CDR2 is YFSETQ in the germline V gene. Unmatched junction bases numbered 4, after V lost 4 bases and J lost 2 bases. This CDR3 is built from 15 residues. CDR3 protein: CASSVTGGFTDTQYF. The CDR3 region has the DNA TGCGCCAGCAGCGTGACAGGGGGCTTCACAGATACGCAGTATTTT.

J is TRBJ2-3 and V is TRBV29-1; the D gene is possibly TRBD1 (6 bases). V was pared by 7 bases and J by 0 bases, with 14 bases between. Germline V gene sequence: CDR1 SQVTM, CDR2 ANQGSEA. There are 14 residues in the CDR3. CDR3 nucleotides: TGCAGCGGAAACTCAGGGGCTAGCACAGATACGCAGTATTTT. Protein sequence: CSGNSGASTDTQYF.

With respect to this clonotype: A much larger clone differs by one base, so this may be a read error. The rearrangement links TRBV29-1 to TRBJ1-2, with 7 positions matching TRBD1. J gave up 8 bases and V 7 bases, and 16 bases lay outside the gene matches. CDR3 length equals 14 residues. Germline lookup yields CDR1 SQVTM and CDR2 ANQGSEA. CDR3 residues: CSAGIGQARKGYTF. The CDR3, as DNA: TGCAGCGCCGGGATAGGACAGGCCAGAAAGGGCTACACCTTC.

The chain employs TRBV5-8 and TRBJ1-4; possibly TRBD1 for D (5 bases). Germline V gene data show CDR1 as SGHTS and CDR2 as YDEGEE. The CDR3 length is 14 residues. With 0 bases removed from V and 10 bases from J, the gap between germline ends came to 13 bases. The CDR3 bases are TGTGCCAGCAGCTTGGAGGTAGGGGCCGGAAAACTGTTTTTT. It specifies CASSLEVGAGKLFF.

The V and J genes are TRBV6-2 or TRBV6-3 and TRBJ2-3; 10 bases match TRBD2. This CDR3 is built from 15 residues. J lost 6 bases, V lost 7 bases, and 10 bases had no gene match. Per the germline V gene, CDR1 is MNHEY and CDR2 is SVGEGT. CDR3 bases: TGTGCCAGCATTCCCAGCGGGGGGGCTGTTGATACGCAGTATTTT. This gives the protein CASIPSGGAVDTQYF.

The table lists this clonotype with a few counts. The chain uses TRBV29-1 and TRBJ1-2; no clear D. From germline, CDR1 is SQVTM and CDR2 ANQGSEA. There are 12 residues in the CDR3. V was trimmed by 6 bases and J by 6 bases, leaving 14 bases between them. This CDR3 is CSVVRGGDGYTF. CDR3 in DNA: TGCAGCGTAGTCCGGGGAGGCGATGGCTACACCTTC. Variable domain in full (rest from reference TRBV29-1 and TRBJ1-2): SAVISQKPSRDICQRGTSLTIQCQVDSQVTMMFWYRQQPGQSLTLIATANQGSEATYESGFVIDKFPISRPNLTFSTLTVSNMSPEDSSIYLCSVVRGGDGYTFGSGTRLTVV.

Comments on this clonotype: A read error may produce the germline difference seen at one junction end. CDR3: CASSLVQGAVGELFF. CDR3 bases: TGTGCTAGCAGCTTAGTACAGGGGGCTGTCGGGGAGCTGTTTTTT. The chain joins TRBV7-7 to TRBJ2-2; 9 bases map to TRBD1. The CDR3 extends over 15 amino acids. The germline CDR1 and CDR2 sequences are SSHAT and FNYEAQ (reference sequence).

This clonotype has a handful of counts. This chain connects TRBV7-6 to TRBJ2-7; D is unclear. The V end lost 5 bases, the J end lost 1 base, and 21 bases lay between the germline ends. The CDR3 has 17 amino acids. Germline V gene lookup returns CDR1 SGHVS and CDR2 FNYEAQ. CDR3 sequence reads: CASSRAAHGSTSYEQYF. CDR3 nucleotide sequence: TGTGCCAGCAGCCGTGCCGCCCATGGGTCTACTTCCTACGAGCAGTACTTC.

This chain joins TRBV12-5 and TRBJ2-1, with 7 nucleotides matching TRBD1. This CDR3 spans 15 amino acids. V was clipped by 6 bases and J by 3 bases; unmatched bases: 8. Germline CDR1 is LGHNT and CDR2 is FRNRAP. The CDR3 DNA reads TGTGCTAGTGGCAAACAGGGGATGGACTACAATGAGCAGTTCTTC. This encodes CASGKQGMDYNEQFF.

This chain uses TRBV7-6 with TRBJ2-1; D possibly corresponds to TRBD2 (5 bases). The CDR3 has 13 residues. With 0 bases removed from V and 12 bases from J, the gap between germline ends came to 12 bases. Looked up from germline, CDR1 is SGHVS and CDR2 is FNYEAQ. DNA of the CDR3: TGTGCCAGCAGCTTAGCGCGGAGGACTGGGCAGTTCTTC. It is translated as CASSLARRTGQFF.

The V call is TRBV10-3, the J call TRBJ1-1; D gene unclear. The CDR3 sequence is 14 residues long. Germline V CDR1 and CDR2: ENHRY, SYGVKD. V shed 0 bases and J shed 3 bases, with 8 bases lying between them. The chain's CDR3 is CAISESPGDTEAFF. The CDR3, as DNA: TGTGCCATCAGTGAGTCTCCCGGGGACACTGAAGCTTTCTTT.

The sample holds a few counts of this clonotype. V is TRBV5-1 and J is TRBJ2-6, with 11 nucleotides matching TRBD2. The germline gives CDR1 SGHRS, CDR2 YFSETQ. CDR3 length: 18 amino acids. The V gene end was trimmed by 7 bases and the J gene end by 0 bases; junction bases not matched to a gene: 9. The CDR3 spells CASSLAGGAISGANVLTF. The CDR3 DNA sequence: TGCGCCAGCTCCCTAGCGGGGGGCGCAATCTCTGGGGCCAACGTCCTGACTTTC.

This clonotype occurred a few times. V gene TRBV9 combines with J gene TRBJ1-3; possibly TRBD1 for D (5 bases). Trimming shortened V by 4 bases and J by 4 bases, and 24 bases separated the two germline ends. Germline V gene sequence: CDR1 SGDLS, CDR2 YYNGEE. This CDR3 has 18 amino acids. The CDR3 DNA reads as TGTGCCAGCAGCCTCCGGGACCGTCGTGTTTCTAGAGGAAACACCATATATTTT. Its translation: CASSLRDRRVSRGNTIYF.

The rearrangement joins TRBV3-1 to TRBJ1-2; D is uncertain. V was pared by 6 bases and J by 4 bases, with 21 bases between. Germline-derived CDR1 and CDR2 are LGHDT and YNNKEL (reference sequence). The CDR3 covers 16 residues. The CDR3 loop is CASSLSSTVSSYGYTF. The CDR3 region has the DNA TGTGCCAGCAGTCTGAGTAGTACAGTCTCGAGCTATGGCTACACCTTC.

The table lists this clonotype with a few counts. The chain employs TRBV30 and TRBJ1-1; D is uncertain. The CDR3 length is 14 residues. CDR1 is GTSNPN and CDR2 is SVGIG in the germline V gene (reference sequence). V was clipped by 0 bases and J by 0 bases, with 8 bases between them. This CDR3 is CAWSVDAMNTEAFF. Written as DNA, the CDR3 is TGTGCCTGGAGTGTAGACGCCATGAACACTGAAGCTTTCTTT. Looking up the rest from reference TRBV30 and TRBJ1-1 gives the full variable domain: SQTIHQWPATLVQPVGSPLSLECTVEGTSNPNLYWYRQAAGRGLQLLFYSVGIGQISSEVPQNLSASRPQDRQFILSSKKLLLSDSGFYLCAWSVDAMNTEAFFGQGTRLTVV.